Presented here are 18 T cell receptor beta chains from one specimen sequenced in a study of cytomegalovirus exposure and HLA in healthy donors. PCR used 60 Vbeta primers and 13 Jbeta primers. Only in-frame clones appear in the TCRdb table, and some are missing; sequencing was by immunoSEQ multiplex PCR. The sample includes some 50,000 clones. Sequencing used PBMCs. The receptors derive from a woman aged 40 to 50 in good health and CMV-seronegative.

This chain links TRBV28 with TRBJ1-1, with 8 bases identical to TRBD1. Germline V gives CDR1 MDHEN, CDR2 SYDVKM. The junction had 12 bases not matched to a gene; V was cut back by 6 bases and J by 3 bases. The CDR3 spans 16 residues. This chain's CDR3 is CASSTYGQGAHTEAFF. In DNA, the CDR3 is TGTGCCAGCAGCACTTATGGACAGGGAGCTCACACTGAAGCTTTCTTT.

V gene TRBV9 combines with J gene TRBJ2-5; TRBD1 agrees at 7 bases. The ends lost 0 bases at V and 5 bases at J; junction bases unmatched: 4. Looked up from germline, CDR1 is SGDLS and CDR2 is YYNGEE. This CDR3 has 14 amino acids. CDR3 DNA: TGTGCCAGCAGCGTAGGAGGGGGCCGGGAGACCCAGTACTTC. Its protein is CASSVGGGRETQYF.

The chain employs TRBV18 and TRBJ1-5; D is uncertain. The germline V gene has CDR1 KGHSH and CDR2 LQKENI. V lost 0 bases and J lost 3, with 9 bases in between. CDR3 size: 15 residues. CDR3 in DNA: TGTGCCAGCTCACCACCGTCCATTCCCAATCAGCCCCAGCATTTT. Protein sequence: CASSPPSIPNQPQHF.

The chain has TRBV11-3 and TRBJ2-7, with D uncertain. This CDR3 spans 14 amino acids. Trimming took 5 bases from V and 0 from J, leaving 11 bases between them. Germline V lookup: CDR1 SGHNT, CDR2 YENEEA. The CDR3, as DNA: TGTGCCAGCAGCCCACGGTCCGGCTCCTACGAGCAGTACTTC. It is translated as CASSPRSGSYEQYF.

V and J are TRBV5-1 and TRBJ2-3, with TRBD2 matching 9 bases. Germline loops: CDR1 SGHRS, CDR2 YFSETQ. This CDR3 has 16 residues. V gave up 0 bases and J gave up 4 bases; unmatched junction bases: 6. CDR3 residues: CASSLDAGGPADTQYF. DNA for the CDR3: TGCGCCAGCAGCTTGGATGCGGGAGGGCCCGCAGATACGCAGTATTTT. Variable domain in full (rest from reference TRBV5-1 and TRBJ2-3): KAGVTQTPRYLIKTRGQQVTLSCSPISGHRSVSWYQQTPGQGLQFLFEYFSETQRNKGNFPGRFSGRQFSNSRSEMNVSTLELGDSALYLCASSLDAGGPADTQYFGPGTRLTVL.

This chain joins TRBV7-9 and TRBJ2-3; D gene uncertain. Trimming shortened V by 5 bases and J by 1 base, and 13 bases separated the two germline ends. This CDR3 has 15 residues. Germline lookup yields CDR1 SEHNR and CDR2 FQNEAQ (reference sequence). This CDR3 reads CASSLLDTRTDTQYF. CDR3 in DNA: TGTGCCAGCAGCCTACTCGACACCCGCACAGATACGCAGTATTTT.

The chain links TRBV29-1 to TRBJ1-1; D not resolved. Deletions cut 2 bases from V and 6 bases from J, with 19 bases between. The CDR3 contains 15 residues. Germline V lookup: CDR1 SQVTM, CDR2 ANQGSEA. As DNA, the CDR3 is TGCAGCGTTGAAATTTTAGGCCACGGCGGGGCTGAAGCTTTCTTT. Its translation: CSVEILGHGGAEAFF.

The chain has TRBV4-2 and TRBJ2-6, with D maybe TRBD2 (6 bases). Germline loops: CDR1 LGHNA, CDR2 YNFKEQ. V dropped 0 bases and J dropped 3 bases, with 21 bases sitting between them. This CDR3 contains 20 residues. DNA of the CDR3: TGTGCCAGCAGCCAAGATGTAGGGCTAGCGCTCTCAGGTGGGGCCAACGTCCTGACTTTC. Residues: CASSQDVGLALSGGANVLTF.

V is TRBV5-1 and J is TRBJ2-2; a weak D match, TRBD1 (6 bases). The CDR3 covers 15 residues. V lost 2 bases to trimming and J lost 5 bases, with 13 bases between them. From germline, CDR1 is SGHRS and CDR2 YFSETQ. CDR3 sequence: CASSFGSGVTGELFF. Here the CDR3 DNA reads TGCGCCAGCAGCTTTGGGTCAGGGGTGACCGGGGAGCTGTTTTTT.

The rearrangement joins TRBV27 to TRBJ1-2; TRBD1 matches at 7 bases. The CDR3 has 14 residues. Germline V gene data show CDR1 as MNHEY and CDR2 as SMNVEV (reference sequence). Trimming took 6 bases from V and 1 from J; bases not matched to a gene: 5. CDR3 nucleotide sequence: TGTGCCAGCAGGCCGGGACAGAATAACTATGGCTACACCTTC. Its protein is CASRPGQNNYGYTF.

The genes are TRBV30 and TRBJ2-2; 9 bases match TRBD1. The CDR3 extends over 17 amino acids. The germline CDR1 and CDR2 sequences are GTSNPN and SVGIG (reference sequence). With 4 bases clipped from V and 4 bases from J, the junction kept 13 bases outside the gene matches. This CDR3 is CAWTIRVGTGRTGELFF. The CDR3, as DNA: TGTGCCTGGACCATCCGGGTGGGGACAGGGCGCACCGGGGAGCTGTTTTTT.

CDR3 in DNA: TGTGCCAGCAGCGGACTACTTAGCGGGTCCTACAATGAGCAGTTCTTC. Protein product: CASSGLLSGSYNEQFF. This rearrangement joins TRBV9 to TRBJ2-1; 7 positions match TRBD2. Germline loops: CDR1 SGDLS, CDR2 YYNGEE. The ends lost 3 bases at V and 1 base at J; junction bases unmatched: 7. This CDR3 has 16 amino acids.

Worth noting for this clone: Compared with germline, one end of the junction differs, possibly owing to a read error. This CDR3 reads CASSFNSGSGTDTQYF. The CDR3 coding sequence is TGTGCTAGCAGCTTCAATAGCGGGAGTGGCACAGATACGCAGTATTTT. The chain couples TRBV7-7 to TRBJ2-3, with 9 bases aligning to TRBD2. Germline V gene lookup returns CDR1 SSHAT and CDR2 FNYEAQ (reference sequence). The CDR3 contains 16 residues.

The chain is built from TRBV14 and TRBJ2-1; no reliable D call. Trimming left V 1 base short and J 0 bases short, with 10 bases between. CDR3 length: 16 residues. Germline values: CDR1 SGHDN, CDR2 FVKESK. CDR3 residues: CASSQGQSSSYNEQFF. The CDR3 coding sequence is TGTGCCAGCAGCCAAGGCCAATCGAGCTCCTACAATGAGCAGTTCTTC.

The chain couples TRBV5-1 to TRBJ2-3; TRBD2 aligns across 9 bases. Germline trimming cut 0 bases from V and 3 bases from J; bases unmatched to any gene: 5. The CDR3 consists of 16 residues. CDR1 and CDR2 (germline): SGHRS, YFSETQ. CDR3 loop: CASSLESGRRTDTQYF. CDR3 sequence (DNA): TGCGCCAGCAGCTTGGAAAGCGGGAGGAGGACAGATACGCAGTATTTT.

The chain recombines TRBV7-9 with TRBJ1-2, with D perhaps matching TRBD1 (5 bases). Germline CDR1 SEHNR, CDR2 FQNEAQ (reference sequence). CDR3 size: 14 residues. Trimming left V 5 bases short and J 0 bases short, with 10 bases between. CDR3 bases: TGTGCCAGCAGCCCGGACACTCCTAACTATGGCTACACCTTC. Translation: CASSPDTPNYGYTF.

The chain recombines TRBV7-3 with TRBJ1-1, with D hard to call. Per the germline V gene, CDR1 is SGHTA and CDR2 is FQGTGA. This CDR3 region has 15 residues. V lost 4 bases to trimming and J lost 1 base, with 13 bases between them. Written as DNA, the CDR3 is TGTGCCAGCAGCTCACTTGCGGAGGGGAACACTGAAGCTTTCTTT. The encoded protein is CASSSLAEGNTEAFF.

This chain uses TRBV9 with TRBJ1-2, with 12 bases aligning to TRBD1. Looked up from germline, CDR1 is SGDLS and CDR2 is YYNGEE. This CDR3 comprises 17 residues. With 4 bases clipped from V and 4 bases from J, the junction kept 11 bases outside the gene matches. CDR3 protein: CASSPRDRGLFFYGYTF. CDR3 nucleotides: TGTGCCAGCAGCCCCCGGGACAGGGGGCTTTTTTTCTATGGCTACACCTTC. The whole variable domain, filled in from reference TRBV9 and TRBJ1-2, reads DSGVTQTPKHLITATGQRVTLRCSPRSGDLSVYWYQQSLDQGLQFLIQYYNGEERAKGNILERFSAQQFPDLHSELNLSSLELGDSALYFCASSPRDRGLFFYGYTFGSGTRLTVV.